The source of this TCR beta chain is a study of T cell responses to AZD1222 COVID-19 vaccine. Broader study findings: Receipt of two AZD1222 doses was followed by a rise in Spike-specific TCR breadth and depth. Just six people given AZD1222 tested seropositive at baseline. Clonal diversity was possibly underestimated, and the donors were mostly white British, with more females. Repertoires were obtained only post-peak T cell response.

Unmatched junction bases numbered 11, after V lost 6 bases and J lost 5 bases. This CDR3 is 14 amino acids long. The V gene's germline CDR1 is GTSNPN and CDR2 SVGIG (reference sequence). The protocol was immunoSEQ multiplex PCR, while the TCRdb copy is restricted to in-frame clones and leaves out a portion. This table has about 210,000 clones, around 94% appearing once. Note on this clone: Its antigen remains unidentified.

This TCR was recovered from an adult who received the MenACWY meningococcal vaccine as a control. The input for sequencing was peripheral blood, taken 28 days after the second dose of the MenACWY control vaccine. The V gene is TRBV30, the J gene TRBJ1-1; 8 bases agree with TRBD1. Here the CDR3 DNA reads TGTGCCTGCCGATTTGGACAGGGCCGTACTGAAGCTTTCTTT. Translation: CACRFGQGRTEAFF.